The clone carrying this TCR beta chain has a handful of counts. The antigen is unknown. The CDR3 is 13 residues long. Looked up from germline, CDR1 is ENHRY and CDR2 is SYGVKD. The V end lost 2 bases, the J end lost 6 bases, and 10 bases lay between the germline ends. The data originate from a study of T cell repertoires in cytomegalovirus infection. Study as a whole: It was the public TCR beta signatures that indicated both CMV infection and matching HLA type.

TCRdb called the reads again in MiXCR, with one record for every CDR3 protein. Here the sample spans 100,000 to 150,000 distinct CDR3 sequences, more than 30% being singletons. The clonotype was recovered from a human donor in good health (CMV status not recorded). Some clones in this sample may be carry-over from other donors' samples. This chain uses TRBV10-3 with TRBJ1-1, with a tentative D call TRBD1 (5 bases). This sample comprised CD8+ T cells from cultured PBMCs, obtained from culture after CMV antigen stimulation. The CDR3 DNA sequence: TGTGCCATCAGTGAGCAGGGAAACCCTGAAGCTTTCTTT. This codes for CAISEQGNPEAFF.